This passage covers 20 T cell receptor beta chains from one sample sequenced in a study of control samples from healthy donors and cancer patients. The table came from immunoSEQ multiplex PCR; TCRdb's copy has only in-frame clones and leaves some out. The table has some 79,000 clones, about 90% seen once; the top ten hold 3% to 4.5%. The sequencing input was blood. The receptor source for this set is a woman aged 45 to 65 in good health.

The J gene is TRBJ1-1, the V gene TRBV2, with 8 bases lining up with TRBD1. This CDR3 has 16 amino acids. V gave up 2 bases and J gave up 3 bases; unmatched junction bases: 8. Germline CDR1 SNHLY, CDR2 FYNNEI. The CDR3 DNA sequence: TGTGCCAGCAGTGAATCTAGCAGGGGGCGGTACACTGAAGCTTTCTTT. The encoded protein is CASSESSRGRYTEAFF.

The chain is built from TRBV28 and TRBJ2-7; D remains unclear. CDR1 and CDR2 (germline): MDHEN, SYDVKM. The CDR3 is made up of 14 amino acids. Trimming took 6 bases from V and 4 from J, leaving 16 bases between them. CDR3 region: CASSYKILGYEQYF. The CDR3 DNA follows: TGTGCCAGCAGCTACAAGATTCTAGGGTACGAGCAGTACTTC. The full variable domain, rest sourced from reference TRBV28 and TRBJ2-7, is DVKVTQSSRYLVKRTGEKVFLECVQDMDHENMFWYRQDPGLGLRLIYFSYDVKMKEKGDIPEGYSVSREKKERFSLILESASTNQTSMYLCASSYKILGYEQYFGPGTRLTVT.

This rearrangement joins TRBV28 to TRBJ2-2, with 9 positions matching TRBD1. This CDR3 has 15 residues. The J segment lost 3 bases and the V segment lost 8 bases, leaving 7 bases of the junction unmatched. Germline CDR1 and CDR2: MDHEN and SYDVKM. The CDR3 loop is CASARTGGYTGELFF. The DNA for the CDR3 is TGTGCCAGCGCTAGAACAGGGGGCTACACCGGGGAGCTGTTTTTT.

This clone was recorded only once. This chain connects TRBV28 to TRBJ2-3; D ambiguous. Trimming took 5 bases from V and 7 from J, leaving 10 bases between them. This CDR3 is 12 amino acids long. The V gene's germline CDR1 is MDHEN and CDR2 SYDVKM. CDR3 nucleotide sequence: TGTGCCAGCAGTCGAGGACCCCATACGCAGTATTTT. It is translated as CASSRGPHTQYF.

The chain recombines TRBV7-8 with TRBJ1-6, with no clear D. Germline CDR1 SGHVS, CDR2 FQNEAQ. Trimming pared 6 bases from V and 5 bases from J, leaving 8 bases between. The CDR3 is 13 residues long. The CDR3: CASRPGHNSPLHF. The DNA for the CDR3 is TGTGCCAGCAGGCCAGGACATAATTCACCCCTCCACTTT. Full variable domain (remainder filled in from reference TRBV7-8 and TRBJ1-6): GAGVSQSPRYKVAKRGQDVALRCDPISGHVSLFWYQQALGQGPEFLTYFQNEAQLDKSGLPSDRFFAERPEGSVSTLKIQRTQQEDSAVYLCASRPGHNSPLHFGNGTRLTVT.

The chain is built from TRBV4-1 and TRBJ2-7; D ambiguous. V gave up 0 bases and J gave up 3 bases, with 12 bases separating them. In germline, CDR1 is MGHRA, CDR2 YSYEKL. The CDR3 spans 15 residues. Written as DNA, the CDR3 is TGCGCCAGCAGCCAAGATAAGTCGATCGGCTACGAGCAGTACTTC. It encodes CASSQDKSIGYEQYF.

This chain uses TRBV12-3 or TRBV12-4 with TRBJ2-7; no firm D call. V was trimmed by 1 base and J by 4 bases, leaving 5 bases between them. The CDR3 totals 12 residues. CDR3 residues: CASSLGLYEQYF. The DNA for the CDR3 is TGTGCCAGCAGTTTAGGTTTATACGAGCAGTACTTC.

For the CDR3, the DNA is TGCAGCGTTGAGGGCTACAGGGGAAGTGCCTACGAGCAGTACTTC. Its translation: CSVEGYRGSAYEQYF. V gene TRBV29-1 combines with J gene TRBJ2-7, with 7 bases identical to TRBD1. Germline CDR1 SQVTM, CDR2 ANQGSEA. The junction had 10 bases not matched to a gene; V was cut back by 3 bases and J by 2 bases. This CDR3 spans 15 amino acids.

The chain joins TRBV7-2 to TRBJ2-7; D gene unclear. CDR3 length equals 16 residues. Per germline, CDR1 SGHTA and CDR2 FQGNSA. Trimming shortened V by 3 bases and J by 3 bases, and 18 bases separated the two germline ends. The CDR3 protein is CASSFAWPAPDYEQYF. The CDR3 DNA is TGTGCCAGCAGCTTCGCGTGGCCGGCCCCCGACTACGAGCAGTACTTC.

This clone was recorded a few times. The rearrangement uses TRBV29-1 and TRBJ2-3; D not resolved. The CDR3 extends over 10 amino acids. Trimming stripped 6 bases from V and 1 base from J, with 2 bases between. Germline CDR1 SQVTM, CDR2 ANQGSEA. As DNA, the CDR3 is TGCAGCGTAGGCACAGATACGCAGTATTTT. This encodes CSVGTDTQYF.

The chain couples TRBV27 to TRBJ1-4, with 8 nucleotides matching TRBD1. CDR3 length: 16 residues. V lost 6 bases and J lost 8; bases outside the gene matches: 14. Germline CDR1 MNHEY, CDR2 SMNVEV (reference sequence). CDR3 in DNA: TGTGCCAGCAGCCGAAGGGGTACAGGGGGAGCGGAAAAACTGTTTTTT. Protein: CASSRRGTGGAEKLFF.

The V gene is TRBV6-2 or TRBV6-3, the J gene TRBJ2-1; D is unclear. Germline lookup yields CDR1 MNHEY and CDR2 SVGEGT. The V and J ends lost 2 bases and 0 bases respectively, with 8 bases between them. This CDR3 is 15 amino acids long. The CDR3 reads CASSYTYSSYNEQFF. CDR3 bases: TGTGCCAGCAGTTACACTTACAGCTCCTACAATGAGCAGTTCTTC.

V usage is TRBV28 and J usage is TRBJ2-1; no firm D call. V lost 2 bases and J lost 5, with 4 bases in between. Germline lookup yields CDR1 MDHEN and CDR2 SYDVKM. This CDR3 region has 12 residues. In DNA, the CDR3 is TGTGCCAGCAGTTTACCCGACAATGAGCAGTTCTTC. Its translation: CASSLPDNEQFF. Supplemented by reference TRBV28 and TRBJ2-1, the full variable domain reads DVKVTQSSRYLVKRTGEKVFLECVQDMDHENMFWYRQDPGLGLRLIYFSYDVKMKEKGDIPEGYSVSREKKERFSLILESASTNQTSMYLCASSLPDNEQFFGPGTRLTVL.

The chain couples TRBV7-2 to TRBJ1-2; D might be TRBD1 (6 bases). Germline V gives CDR1 SGHTA, CDR2 FQGNSA. The CDR3 runs 15 residues. The V end lost 5 bases, the J end lost 6 bases, and 19 bases lay between the germline ends. The CDR3 region is CASSPSVGNRDGYTF. The CDR3 coding sequence is TGTGCCAGCAGCCCTAGTGTGGGTAACAGGGATGGCTACACCTTC.

This sequence joins TRBV6-5 and TRBJ2-2; D possibly corresponds to TRBD2 (6 bases). This CDR3 region has 16 residues. Deletions cut 1 base from V and 6 bases from J, with 15 bases between. The germline CDR1 and CDR2 sequences are MNHEY and SVGAGI. This CDR3 reads CASSYLREIGAGELFF. CDR3 nucleotides: TGTGCCAGCAGTTACTTACGGGAGATCGGTGCCGGGGAGCTGTTTTTT.

The rearrangement links TRBV20-1 to TRBJ2-1; D might be TRBD2 (6 bases). Germline V CDR1 and CDR2: DFQATT, SNEGSKA (reference sequence). Trimming shortened V by 6 bases and J by 8 bases, and 11 bases separated the two germline ends. The CDR3 is 11 residues long. The CDR3 region is CSAGLADEQFF. The DNA of the CDR3 is TGCAGTGCCGGTTTAGCGGATGAGCAGTTCTTC.

The V and J genes are TRBV2 and TRBJ2-6; D ambiguous. CDR3 length equals 14 residues. The V and J ends lost 5 bases and 11 bases respectively, with 16 bases between them. CDR1 and CDR2 (germline): SNHLY, FYNNEI. In nucleotides, the CDR3 is TGTGCCAGCAGTCCCCGACCAGCATTCCACGTCCTGACTTTC. It is translated as CASSPRPAFHVLTF.

The chain has TRBV30 and TRBJ1-1, with D uncertain. The germline V gene encodes CDR1 GTSNPN and CDR2 SVGIG (reference sequence). The CDR3 contains 12 residues. The CDR3 DNA reads as TGTTTCTCAGGCCGGGTCGGGACTGAAGCTTTCTTT. Residues: CFSGRVGTEAFF.

This sequence joins TRBV4-1 and TRBJ1-5; D gene uncertain. The CDR3 is 16 residues long. From germline, CDR1 is MGHRA and CDR2 YSYEKL. Deletions cut 0 bases from V and 1 base from J, with 10 bases between. CDR3 protein: CASSQDWGGSNQPQHF. CDR3 DNA sequence: TGCGCCAGCAGCCAAGATTGGGGAGGAAGCAATCAGCCCCAGCATTTT.

The genes are TRBV5-1 and TRBJ1-5, with unresolved D. Trimming removed 0 bases at V and 4 bases at J, with 8 bases between. This CDR3 spans 14 amino acids. CDR1 SGHRS and CDR2 YFSETQ come from the germline V gene. The CDR3 DNA is TGCGCCAGCAGCTTGGATTTCGGGAATCAGCCCCAGCATTTT. It specifies CASSLDFGNQPQHF.